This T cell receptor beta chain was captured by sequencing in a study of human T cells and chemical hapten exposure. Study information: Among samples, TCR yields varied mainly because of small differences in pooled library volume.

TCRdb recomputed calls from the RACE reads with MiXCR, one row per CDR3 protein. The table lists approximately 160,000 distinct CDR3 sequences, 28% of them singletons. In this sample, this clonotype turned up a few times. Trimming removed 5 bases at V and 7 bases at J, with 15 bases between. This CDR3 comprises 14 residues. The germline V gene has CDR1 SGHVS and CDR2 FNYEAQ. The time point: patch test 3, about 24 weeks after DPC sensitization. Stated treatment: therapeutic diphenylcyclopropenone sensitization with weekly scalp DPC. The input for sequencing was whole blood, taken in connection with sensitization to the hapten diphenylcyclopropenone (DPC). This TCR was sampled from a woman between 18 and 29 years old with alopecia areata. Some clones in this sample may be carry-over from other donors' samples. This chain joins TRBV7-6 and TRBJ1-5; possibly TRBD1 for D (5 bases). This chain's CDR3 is CASSAVSGRQPQHF. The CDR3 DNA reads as TGTGCCAGCAGCGCAGTGTCGGGGCGGCAGCCCCAGCATTTT.